One sample yielded the 2 T cell receptor beta chains listed below, sequenced in a study of human T cells and chemical hapten exposure. Time point: patch test 2, 6 weeks after DPC sensitization. Stated treatment: therapeutic diphenylcyclopropenone sensitization with weekly scalp DPC. TCRdb fed the RACE reads into MiXCR, producing one record per CDR3 protein. Of tens of thousands of distinct CDR3 sequences in the sample, 5% to 8.5% are singletons; the top ten hold 1.3%. Sequenced here: whole blood, sampled in connection with sensitization to the hapten diphenylcyclopropenone (DPC). These receptor sequences come from a woman aged 25 to 45 with alopecia areata. Some clones in this sample may be carry-over from other donors' samples.

This clonotype has only one observation. This may be a read error: a much more frequent sequence differs by one nucleotide. The V and J genes are TRBV4-2 and TRBJ1-4; TRBD1 might be the D (5 bases). The germline gives CDR1 LGHNA, CDR2 YNFKEQ. The CDR3 loop spans 14 amino acids. For the CDR3, the DNA is TGTGTCAGCAGCCGACAGTCAACTAATGAAAAACTGTTTTTT. It translates to CVSSRQSTNEKLFF.

The table lists this clonotype with many counts. V is TRBV6-5 and J is TRBJ2-1; 10 positions match TRBD1. The CDR3 has 14 amino acids. The ends lost 6 bases at V and 8 bases at J; junction bases unmatched: 7. CDR1 is MNHEY and CDR2 is SVGAGI in the germline V gene. CDR3 protein: CASSLRDRGHEQFF. CDR3 in DNA: TGTGCCAGCAGCTTACGGGACAGGGGCCATGAGCAGTTCTTC.